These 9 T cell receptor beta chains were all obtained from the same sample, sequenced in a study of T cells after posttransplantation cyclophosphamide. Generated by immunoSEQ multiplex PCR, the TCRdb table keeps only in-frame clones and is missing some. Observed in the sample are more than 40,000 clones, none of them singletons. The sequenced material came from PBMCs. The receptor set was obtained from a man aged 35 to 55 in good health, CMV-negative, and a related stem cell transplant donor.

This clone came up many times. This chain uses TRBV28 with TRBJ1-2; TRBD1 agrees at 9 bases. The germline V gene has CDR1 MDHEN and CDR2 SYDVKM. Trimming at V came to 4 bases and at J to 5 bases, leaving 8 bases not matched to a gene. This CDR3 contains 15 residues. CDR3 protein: CASSSTGGAMYGYTF. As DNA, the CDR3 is TGTGCCAGCAGTTCTACAGGGGGCGCGATGTATGGCTACACCTTC.

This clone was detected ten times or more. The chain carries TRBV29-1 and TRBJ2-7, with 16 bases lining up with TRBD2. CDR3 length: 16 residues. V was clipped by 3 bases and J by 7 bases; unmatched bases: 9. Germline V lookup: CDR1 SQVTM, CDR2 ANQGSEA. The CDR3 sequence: CSVEGGLAGGPDEQYF. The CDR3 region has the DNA TGCAGCGTTGAGGGGGGACTAGCGGGAGGGCCTGATGAGCAGTACTTC.

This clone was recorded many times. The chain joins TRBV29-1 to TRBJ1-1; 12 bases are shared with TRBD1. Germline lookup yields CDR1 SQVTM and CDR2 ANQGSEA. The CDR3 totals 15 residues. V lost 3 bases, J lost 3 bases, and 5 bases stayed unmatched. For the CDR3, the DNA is TGCAGCGTTGAGGGGACAGGGGGCGGGTACACTGAAGCTTTCTTT. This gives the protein CSVEGTGGGYTEAFF.

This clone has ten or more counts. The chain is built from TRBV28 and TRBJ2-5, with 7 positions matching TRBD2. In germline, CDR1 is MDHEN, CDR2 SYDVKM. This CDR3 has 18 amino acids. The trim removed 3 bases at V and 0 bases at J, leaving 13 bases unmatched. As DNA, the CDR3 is TGTGCCAGCAGTTTCTCGCCGGTCCTAGCGGAGTACCAAGAGACCCAGTACTTC. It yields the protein CASSFSPVLAEYQETQYF.

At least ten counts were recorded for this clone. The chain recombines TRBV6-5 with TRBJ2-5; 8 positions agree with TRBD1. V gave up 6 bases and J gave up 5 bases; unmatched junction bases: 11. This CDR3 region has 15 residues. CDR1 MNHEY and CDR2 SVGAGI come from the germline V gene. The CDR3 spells CASSRQTGAGETQYF. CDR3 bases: TGTGCCAGCAGCAGACAGACAGGGGCGGGGGAGACCCAGTACTTC.

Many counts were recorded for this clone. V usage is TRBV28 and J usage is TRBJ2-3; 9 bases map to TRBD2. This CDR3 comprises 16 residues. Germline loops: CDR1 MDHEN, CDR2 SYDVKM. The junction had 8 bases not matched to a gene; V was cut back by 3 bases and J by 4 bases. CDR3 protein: CASSFLLAGVADTQYF. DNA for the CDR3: TGTGCCAGCAGTTTTTTGTTAGCGGGAGTTGCAGATACGCAGTATTTT.

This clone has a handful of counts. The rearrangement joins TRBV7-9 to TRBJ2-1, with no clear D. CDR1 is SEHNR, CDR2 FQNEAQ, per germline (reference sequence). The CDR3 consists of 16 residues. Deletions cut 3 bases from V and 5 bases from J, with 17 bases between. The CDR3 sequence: CASSFGQVEPHNEQFF. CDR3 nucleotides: TGTGCCAGCAGCTTTGGGCAGGTAGAGCCCCACAATGAGCAGTTCTTC.

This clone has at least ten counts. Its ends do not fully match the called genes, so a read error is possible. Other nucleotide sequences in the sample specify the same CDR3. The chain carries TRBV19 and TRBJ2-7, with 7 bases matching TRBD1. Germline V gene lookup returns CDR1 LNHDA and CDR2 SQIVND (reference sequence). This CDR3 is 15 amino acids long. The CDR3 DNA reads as TGTGCCAGTAGTATAATGACAGGGATCTCCTACGAACAGTACTTC. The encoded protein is CASSIMTGISYEQYF.

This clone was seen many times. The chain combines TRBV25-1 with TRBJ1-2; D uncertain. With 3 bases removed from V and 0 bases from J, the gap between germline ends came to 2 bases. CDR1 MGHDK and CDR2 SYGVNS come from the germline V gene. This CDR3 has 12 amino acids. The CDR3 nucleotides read TGTGCCAGCAGTGACACTAACTATGGCTACACCTTC. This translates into CASSDTNYGYTF.